The subject of this entry is one T cell receptor (beta chain). The data originate from a study of early stage breast cancer tumors. With 5 bases removed from V and 7 bases from J, the gap between germline ends came to 11 bases. CDR3 length: 12 amino acids. From germline, CDR1 is SGHTA and CDR2 FQGNSA. The protocol was immunoSEQ multiplex PCR, while the TCRdb copy is restricted to in-frame clones and leaves out a portion. The sample gives 45,000 to 60,000 clones, approximately 90% of which show up once; 4.5% to 5% is in the top ten. The sequence derives from a person aged 70 to 85 with breast cancer. The rearrangement uses TRBV7-2 and TRBJ1-2; D perhaps matches TRBD1 (6 bases). Sequences were obtained from blood. The CDR3 region has the DNA TGTGCCAGCAGCAGGGACAAGGCTGGCTACACCTTC. Its protein product is CASSRDKAGYTF.